The rows below give T cell receptor beta chains drawn from one sample of a study of blood T cell repertoires in COVID-19. Sequencing used immunoSEQ multiplex PCR; TCRdb keeps in-frame clones, though not all of them. The sample includes about 170,000 clones, approximately 81% of them seen just once. Sequencing was done on a sample of peripheral blood. These receptor sequences come from a human donor with acute or convalescent COVID-19. The donor label of this sample is uncertain. The CDR3 runs from the conserved cysteine through the conserved F or W. The order of the fields is V gene, clone size, D gene, J gene, CDR3 protein, CDR3 DNA. The D gene is left open where the match is weak. Size is stated for part of the rows, as once, few or many counts, or as a class when the clone is expanded.

TRBV19	.	TRBD2	TRBJ2-2	CASSKLATSGGNTGELFF	TGTGCCAGTAGTAAACTCGCGACTAGCGGGGGGAACACCGGGGAGCTGTTTTTT
TRBV27	.	.	TRBJ1-5	CASGGAFNQPQHF	TGTGCCAGCGGGGGGGCATTTAATCAGCCCCAGCATTTT
TRBV28	.	.	TRBJ1-2	CAGRSEGGYTF	TGTGCCGGTAGGAGTGAAGGTGGCTACACCTTC
TRBV7-9	.	TRBD1	TRBJ2-1	CASSLAGGGSYNEQFF	TGTGCCAGCAGCTTAGCAGGGGGCGGCTCCTACAATGAGCAGTTCTTC
TRBV5-8	.	.	TRBJ2-1	CASSSTYNEQFF	TGTGCCAGCAGCTCGACTTATAATGAGCAGTTCTTC
TRBV2	.	.	TRBJ2-7	CASSWFAVGEQYF	TGTGCCAGCAGTTGGTTTGCGGTGGGCGAGCAGTACTTC
TRBV6-2/TRBV6-3	once	.	TRBJ1-3	CASSYSIGAAQRSGNTIYF	TGTGCCAGCAGTTACTCGATAGGGGCAGCGCAACGCTCTGGAAACACCATATATTTT
TRBV10-3	.	.	TRBJ2-7	CATRDSAYEQYF	TGTGCCACCAGGGACTCCGCCTACGAGCAGTACTTC
TRBV11-2	.	TRBD1	TRBJ2-7	CASSLGGQVYEQYF	TGTGCCAGCAGCTTAGGGGGACAGGTCTACGAGCAGTACTTC
TRBV19	once	TRBD2	TRBJ2-2	CASSSLAGMNTGELFF	TGTGCCAGTAGTTCCCTAGCGGGAATGAACACCGGGGAGCTGTTTTTT
TRBV19	.	.	TRBJ2-3	CASRPEETTDTQYF	TGTGCCAGTAGGCCGGAGGAAACCACAGATACGCAGTATTTT
TRBV5-1	.	.	TRBJ2-5	CASSLHRPSYQETQYF	TGCGCCAGCAGCTTGCACAGGCCGTCGTACCAAGAGACCCAGTACTTC
TRBV18	.	.	TRBJ1-1	CASSPPRGGNTEAFF	TGTGCCAGCTCACCACCGAGAGGCGGGAACACTGAAGCTTTCTTT
TRBV12-5	.	TRBD1	TRBJ1-2	CASSTGIYGYTF	TGTGCTAGCTCGACAGGGATCTATGGCTACACCTTC
TRBV4-3	.	.	TRBJ2-1	CASSQVARGSSYNEQFF	TGCGCCAGCAGCCAAGTAGCCAGGGGAAGCTCCTACAATGAGCAGTTCTTC
TRBV7-2	.	.	TRBJ1-3	CASSSGGTGPNTIYF	TGTGCCAGCAGCTCCGGAGGCACAGGGCCAAACACCATATATTTT
TRBV9	.	TRBD1	TRBJ2-6	CASSPRQGVGGANVLTF	TGTGCCAGCAGTCCTCGCCAGGGGGTCGGTGGGGCCAACGTCCTGACTTTC
TRBV5-1	.	.	TRBJ1-4	CASSLDSTNEKLFF	TGCGCCAGCAGCTTAGACTCGACTAATGAAAAACTGTTTTTT
TRBV20-1	.	.	TRBJ2-5	CSADTQETQYF	TGCAGTGCCGACACGCAAGAGACCCAGTACTTC
TRBV6-5	.	.	TRBJ1-2	CASSYYRGGYTF	TGTGCCAGCAGTTACTATCGGGGTGGCTACACCTTC